This TCR beta chain was identified during a study of OX40 agonist ivuxolimab in advanced cancers. Study summary: Cohort: roughly 80% men, mean age about 62, aged about 23 to 80.

In this sample, this clone turned up a few times. CDR1 is MNHEY, CDR2 SMNVEV, per germline (reference sequence). V gave up 3 bases and J gave up 3 bases, with 12 bases separating them. The CDR3 is 14 amino acids. Only in-frame clones appear in the TCRdb table, and some are missing; sequencing was by immunoSEQ multiplex PCR. Of 40,000 to 60,000 clones listed, about 85% were seen once; the top ten hold around 21%. The chain uses TRBV27 and TRBJ2-7; the D gene is possibly TRBD2 (5 bases). The source of this sequence is an adult with an advanced solid tumor such as melanoma, head and neck, liver or kidney cancer. This specimen was CD4+ or CD8+ T cells sorted from blood, taken in a trial of the OX40 agonist ivuxolimab. This CDR3 reads CASSLGAGGYEQYF. The CDR3 DNA reads as TGTGCCAGCAGTTTGGGAGCAGGTGGCTACGAGCAGTACTTC.